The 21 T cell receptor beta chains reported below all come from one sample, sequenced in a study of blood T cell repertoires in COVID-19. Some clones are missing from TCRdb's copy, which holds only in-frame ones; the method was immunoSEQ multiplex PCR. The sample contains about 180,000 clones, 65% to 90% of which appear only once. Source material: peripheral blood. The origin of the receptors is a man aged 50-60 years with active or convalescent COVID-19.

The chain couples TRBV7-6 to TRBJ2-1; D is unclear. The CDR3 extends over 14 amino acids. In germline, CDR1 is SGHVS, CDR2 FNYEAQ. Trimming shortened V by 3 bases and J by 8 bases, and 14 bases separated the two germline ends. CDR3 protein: CASSFSLATDEQFF. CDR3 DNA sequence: TGTGCCAGCAGCTTTTCCTTAGCTACCGATGAGCAGTTCTTC.

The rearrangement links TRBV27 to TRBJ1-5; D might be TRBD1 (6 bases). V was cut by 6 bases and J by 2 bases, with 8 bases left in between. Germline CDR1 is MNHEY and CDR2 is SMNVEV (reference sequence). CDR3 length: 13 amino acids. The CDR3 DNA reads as TGTGCCAGCAGATCAGGGGGCAATCAGCCCCAGCATTTT. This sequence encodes CASRSGGNQPQHF.

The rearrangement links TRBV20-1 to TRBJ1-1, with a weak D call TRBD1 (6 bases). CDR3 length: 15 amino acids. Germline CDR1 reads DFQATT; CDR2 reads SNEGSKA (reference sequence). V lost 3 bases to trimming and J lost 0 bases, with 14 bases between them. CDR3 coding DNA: TGCAGTGCTAGTGACGTAGGACAGATGAACACTGAAGCTTTCTTT. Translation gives CSASDVGQMNTEAFF.

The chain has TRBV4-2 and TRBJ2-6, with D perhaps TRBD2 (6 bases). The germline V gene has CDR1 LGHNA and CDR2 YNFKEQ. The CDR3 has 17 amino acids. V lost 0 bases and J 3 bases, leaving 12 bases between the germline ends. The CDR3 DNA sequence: TGTGCCAGCAGCCAAGATCGAGGAGGGCTTGGGGCCAACGTCCTGACTTTC. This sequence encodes CASSQDRGGLGANVLTF.

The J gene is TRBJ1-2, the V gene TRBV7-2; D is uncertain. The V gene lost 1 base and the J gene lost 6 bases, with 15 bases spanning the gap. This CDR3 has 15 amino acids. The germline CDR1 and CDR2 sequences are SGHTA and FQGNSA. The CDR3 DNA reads TGTGCCAGCAGCTTAGTAATGGGCCCTTCGGATGGCTACACCTTC. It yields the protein CASSLVMGPSDGYTF.

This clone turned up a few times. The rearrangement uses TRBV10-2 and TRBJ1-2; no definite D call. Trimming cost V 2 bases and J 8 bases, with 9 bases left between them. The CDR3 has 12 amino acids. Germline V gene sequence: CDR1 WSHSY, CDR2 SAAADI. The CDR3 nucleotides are TGCGCCAGCAGTGAGGGGCATTGGGGCTACACCTTC. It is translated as CASSEGHWGYTF.

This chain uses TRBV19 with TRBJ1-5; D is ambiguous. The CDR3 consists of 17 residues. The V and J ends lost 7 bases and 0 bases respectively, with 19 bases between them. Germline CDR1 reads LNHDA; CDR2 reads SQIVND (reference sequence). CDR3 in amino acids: CASKEGERLNSNQPQHF. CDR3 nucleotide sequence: TGTGCCAGTAAAGAGGGTGAGAGGCTCAATAGCAATCAGCCCCAGCATTTT.

CDR3 in amino acids: CASSYSDREGEQFF. CDR3 bases: TGTGCCAGCAGTTATTCGGACAGGGAGGGTGAGCAGTTCTTC. The rearrangement uses TRBV6-5 and TRBJ2-1, with a possible D match to TRBD1 (8 bases). V lost 3 bases and J lost 9, with 15 bases in between. The germline V gene has CDR1 MNHEY and CDR2 SVGAGI. The CDR3 extends over 14 amino acids.

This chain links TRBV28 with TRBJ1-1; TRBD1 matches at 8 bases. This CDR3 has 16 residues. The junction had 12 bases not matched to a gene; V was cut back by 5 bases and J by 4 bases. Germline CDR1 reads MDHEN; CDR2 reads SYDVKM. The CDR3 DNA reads TGTGCCAGCAGTCCTCAGACAGGGGAGAGGGGCACTGAAGCTTTCTTT. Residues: CASSPQTGERGTEAFF.

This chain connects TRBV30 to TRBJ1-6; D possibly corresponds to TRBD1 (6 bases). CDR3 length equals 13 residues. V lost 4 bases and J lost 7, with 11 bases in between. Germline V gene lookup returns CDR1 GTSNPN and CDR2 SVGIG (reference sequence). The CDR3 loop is CAWTRDINSPLHF. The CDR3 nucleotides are TGTGCCTGGACCCGGGACATAAATTCACCCCTCCACTTT. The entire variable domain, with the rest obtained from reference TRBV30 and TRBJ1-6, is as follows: SQTIHQWPATLVQPVGSPLSLECTVEGTSNPNLYWYRQAAGRGLQLLFYSVGIGQISSEVPQNLSASRPQDRQFILSSKKLLLSDSGFYLCAWTRDINSPLHFGNGTRLTVT.

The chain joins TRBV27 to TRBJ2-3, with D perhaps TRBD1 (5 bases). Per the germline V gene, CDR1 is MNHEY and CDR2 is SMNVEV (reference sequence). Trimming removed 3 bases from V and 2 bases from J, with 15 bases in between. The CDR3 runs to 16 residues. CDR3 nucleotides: TGTGCCAGCAGTTTTATTAGGGGCAAAGTCACAGATACGCAGTATTTT. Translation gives CASSFIRGKVTDTQYF.

CDR3 residues: CASSPGGGREETQYF. The DNA of the CDR3 is TGTGCCAGCAGTCCTGGGGGGGGGCGCGAGGAGACCCAGTACTTC. The chain is built from TRBV5-4 and TRBJ2-5, with a tentative D call TRBD2 (7 bases). Germline V gives CDR1 SGHNT, CDR2 YYREEE (reference sequence). The CDR3 loop spans 15 amino acids. Trimming shortened V by 5 bases and J by 5 bases, and 19 bases separated the two germline ends.

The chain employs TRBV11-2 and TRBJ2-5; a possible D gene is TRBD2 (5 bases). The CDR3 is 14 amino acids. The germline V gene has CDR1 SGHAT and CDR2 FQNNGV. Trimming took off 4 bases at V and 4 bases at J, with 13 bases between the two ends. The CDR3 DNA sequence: TGTGCCAGCAGCTCGACGGCGGCGGGAGAGACCCAGTACTTC. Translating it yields CASSSTAAGETQYF. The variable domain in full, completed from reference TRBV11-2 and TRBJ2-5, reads EAGVAQSPRYKIIEKRQSVAFWCNPISGHATLYWYQQILGQGPKLLIQFQNNGVVDDSQLPKDRFSAERLKGVDSTLKIQPAKLEDSAVYLCASSSTAAGETQYFGPGTRLLVL.

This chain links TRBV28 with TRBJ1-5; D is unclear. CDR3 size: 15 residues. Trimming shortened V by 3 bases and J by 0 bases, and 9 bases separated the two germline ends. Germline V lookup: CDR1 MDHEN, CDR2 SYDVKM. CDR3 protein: CASSFGRYSNQPQHF. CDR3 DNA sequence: TGTGCCAGCAGTTTCGGGAGGTATAGCAATCAGCCCCAGCATTTT.

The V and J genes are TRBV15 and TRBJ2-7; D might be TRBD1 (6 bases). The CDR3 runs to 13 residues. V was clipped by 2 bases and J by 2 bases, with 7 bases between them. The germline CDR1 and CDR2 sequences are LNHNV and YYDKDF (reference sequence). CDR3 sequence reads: CATSRWTAYEQYF. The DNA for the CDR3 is TGTGCCACCAGCAGATGGACAGCCTACGAGCAGTACTTC.

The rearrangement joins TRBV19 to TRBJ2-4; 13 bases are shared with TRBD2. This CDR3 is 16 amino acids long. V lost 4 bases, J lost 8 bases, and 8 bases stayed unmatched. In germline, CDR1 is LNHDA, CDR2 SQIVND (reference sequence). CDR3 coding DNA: TGTGCCAGTAGTACCCAGACTAGCGGGGGGTTGTACATTCAGTACTTC. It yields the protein CASSTQTSGGLYIQYF. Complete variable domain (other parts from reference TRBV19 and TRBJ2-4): DGGITQSPKYLFRKEGQNVTLSCEQNLNHDAMYWYRQDPGQGLRLIYYSQIVNDFQKGDIAEGYSVSREKKESFPLTVTSAQKNPTAFYLCASSTQTSGGLYIQYFGAGTRLSVL.

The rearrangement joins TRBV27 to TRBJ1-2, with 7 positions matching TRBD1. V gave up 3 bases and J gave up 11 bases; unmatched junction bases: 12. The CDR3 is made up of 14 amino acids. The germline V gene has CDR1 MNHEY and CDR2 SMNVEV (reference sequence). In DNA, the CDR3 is TGTGCCAGCAGTTTCGGTAAAGTACAGGGGACGTACACCTTC. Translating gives CASSFGKVQGTYTF.

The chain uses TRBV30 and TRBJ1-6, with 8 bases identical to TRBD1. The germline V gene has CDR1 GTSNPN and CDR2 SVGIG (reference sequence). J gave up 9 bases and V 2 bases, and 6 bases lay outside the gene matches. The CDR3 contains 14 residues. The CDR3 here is CAWSISGGGSPLHF. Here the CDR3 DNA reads TGTGCCTGGAGTATATCAGGGGGCGGTTCACCCCTCCACTTT.

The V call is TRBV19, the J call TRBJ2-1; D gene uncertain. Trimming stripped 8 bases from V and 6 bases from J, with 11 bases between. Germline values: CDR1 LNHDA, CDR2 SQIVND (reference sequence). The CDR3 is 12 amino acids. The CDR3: CASALRSNEQFF. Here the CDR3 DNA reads TGTGCCAGTGCCCTGCGGAGCAATGAGCAGTTCTTC.

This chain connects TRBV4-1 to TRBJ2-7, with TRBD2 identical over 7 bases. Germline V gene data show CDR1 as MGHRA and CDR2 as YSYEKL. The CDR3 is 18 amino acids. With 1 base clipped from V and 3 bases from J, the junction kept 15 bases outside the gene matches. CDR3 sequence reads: CASSQGPQRLALHYEQYF. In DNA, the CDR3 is TGCGCCAGCAGCCAAGGACCTCAGAGACTAGCTCTTCACTACGAGCAGTACTTC.

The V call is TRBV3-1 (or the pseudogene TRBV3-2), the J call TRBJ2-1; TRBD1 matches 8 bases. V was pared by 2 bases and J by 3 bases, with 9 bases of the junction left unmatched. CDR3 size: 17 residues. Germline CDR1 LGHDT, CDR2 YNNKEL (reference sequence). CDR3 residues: CASSQPALTGDYNEQFF. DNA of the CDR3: TGTGCCAGCAGCCAACCTGCTTTGACAGGGGACTACAATGAGCAGTTCTTC.